The clone carrying this T cell receptor (beta chain) was observed a few times. Its specificity is not known. This sample was included in a study of response to subunit inactivated influenza vaccine. CDR1 is SEHNR, CDR2 FQNEAQ, per germline (reference sequence). V was trimmed by 5 bases and J by 0 bases, leaving 13 bases between them. The length of the CDR3 is 15 residues. MiXCR, applied by TCRdb to the RT-PCR reads, yields one record per CDR3 protein. The sample includes some 800,000 distinct CDR3 sequences, around 21% of them seen just once. Study-wide results and limits: The authors offered the suggestion that each seasonal influenza vaccination recruits few new T cells.

This sample comprised PBMCs from blood, obtained 5 days after vaccination. The chain is built from TRBV7-9 and TRBJ1-1; D not certain. This TCR came from a man between 45 and 60 years old who received an inactivated influenza vaccine. The CDR3 loop is CASSQVGRMNTEAFF. CDR3 coding DNA: TGTGCCAGCAGCCAAGTGGGCAGGATGAACACTGAAGCTTTCTTT.